Listed below are T cell receptor beta chains from one sample, sequenced in a study of T-cell reconstitution after alpha-beta-depleted transplantation in children. TCRdb processed the PCR reads anew with MiXCR; each CDR3 protein has one entry. This table has 500,000 to 750,000 distinct CDR3 sequences, roughly 30% appearing once. This sample comprised PBMCs, obtained before TCRalphabeta/CD19-depleted stem cell transplant. The receptor source for this set is a boy younger than two with Wiskott-Aldrich syndrome, due to receive a stem cell transplant. Both conserved end residues are part of each CDR3. The order of the fields is clone size, V gene, J gene, CDR3 protein. Size is stated for part of the rows, as once, few or many counts, or as a class when the clone is expanded.

clone_size: NA; v_call: TRBV5-6; j_call: TRBJ2-6; cdr3_aa: CASSGTGGTNVLTF
clone_size: few; v_call: TRBV21-1; j_call: TRBJ1-1; cdr3_aa: CASSAKGENTEAFF
clone_size: NA; v_call: TRBV12-3/TRBV12-4; j_call: TRBJ2-1; cdr3_aa: CASIRKDSSYNEQFF
clone_size: few; v_call: TRBV12-3/TRBV12-4; j_call: TRBJ1-5; cdr3_aa: CASSKVGGNQPQHF
clone_size: NA; v_call: TRBV20-1; j_call: TRBJ2-3; cdr3_aa: CSARDPLASDTQYF
clone_size: few; v_call: TRBV7-2; j_call: TRBJ2-1; cdr3_aa: CASSPWSGRSSYNEQLF
clone_size: NA; v_call: TRBV29-1; j_call: TRBJ2-5; cdr3_aa: CSHGGAQETQYF
clone_size: NA; v_call: TRBV5-1; j_call: TRBJ2-5; cdr3_aa: CASSSRDLQETQYF
clone_size: NA; v_call: TRBV27; j_call: TRBJ2-1; cdr3_aa: CASSLRATSSIGNEQFF
clone_size: NA; v_call: TRBV5-6; j_call: TRBJ1-1; cdr3_aa: CASSLGDFVRNTEAFF
clone_size: NA; v_call: TRBV12-3/TRBV12-4; j_call: TRBJ2-1; cdr3_aa: CASSPIAGDYNEQFF
clone_size: NA; v_call: TRBV7-6; j_call: TRBJ2-5; cdr3_aa: CASSLVVGGETQYF
clone_size: NA; v_call: TRBV11-1; j_call: TRBJ1-1; cdr3_aa: CASSTRGFGTEAFF
clone_size: many; v_call: TRBV28; j_call: TRBJ1-2; cdr3_aa: CASSLEGLEGYTF
clone_size: NA; v_call: TRBV9; j_call: TRBJ1-4; cdr3_aa: CASSVGHATNEKLFF
clone_size: few; v_call: TRBV20-1; j_call: TRBJ2-1; cdr3_aa: CSARIWGRRSYNEQFF
clone_size: few; v_call: TRBV9; j_call: TRBJ1-1; cdr3_aa: CASSVGGENEAFF
clone_size: NA; v_call: TRBV20-1; j_call: TRBJ2-5; cdr3_aa: CSANPVGTYNEETQYF
clone_size: few; v_call: TRBV7-2; j_call: TRBJ2-3; cdr3_aa: CASCQTKWEQYF
clone_size: NA; v_call: TRBV20-1; j_call: TRBJ2-5; cdr3_aa: CSATRSQETQYF
clone_size: NA; v_call: TRBV5-1; j_call: TRBJ1-3; cdr3_aa: CASSLFDPSGNTIYF
clone_size: NA; v_call: TRBV7-7; j_call: TRBJ2-3; cdr3_aa: CASSSSGSADTQYF
clone_size: few; v_call: TRBV9; j_call: TRBJ2-3; cdr3_aa: CASSVGGLAGSTDTQYF
clone_size: NA; v_call: TRBV6-5; j_call: TRBJ1-2; cdr3_aa: CASSPGVGYTF
clone_size: NA; v_call: TRBV15; j_call: TRBJ2-7; cdr3_aa: CATSRDQGPRHEQYF
clone_size: NA; v_call: TRBV9; j_call: TRBJ1-3; cdr3_aa: CASSVFPGSGNTIYF
clone_size: NA; v_call: TRBV7-2; j_call: TRBJ2-1; cdr3_aa: CASSLGTNYNEQFF
clone_size: NA; v_call: TRBV10-3; j_call: TRBJ2-4; cdr3_aa: CAISGQGKSGIQYF
clone_size: few; v_call: TRBV5-6; j_call: TRBJ2-1; cdr3_aa: CASSSQQRGWDNEQFF
clone_size: few; v_call: TRBV4-1; j_call: TRBJ1-4; cdr3_aa: CASSQARGPNEKLFF
clone_size: NA; v_call: TRBV6-2/TRBV6-3; j_call: TRBJ2-5; cdr3_aa: CASRLWGGGETQYF
clone_size: few; v_call: TRBV5-1; j_call: TRBJ2-3; cdr3_aa: CASSFTTPMGTDTQYF
clone_size: few; v_call: TRBV5-1; j_call: TRBJ2-5; cdr3_aa: CASSPDRSGETQYF
clone_size: NA; v_call: TRBV19; j_call: TRBJ2-4; cdr3_aa: CASSIAGTGRLAKNIQYF
clone_size: NA; v_call: TRBV5-6; j_call: TRBJ2-7; cdr3_aa: CASSFMGTSAAYEQYF
clone_size: few; v_call: TRBV5-1; j_call: TRBJ2-7; cdr3_aa: CASSLQGVAYEQYF